The rows below give T cell receptor beta chains drawn from one sample of a study of T cell responses to AZD1222 COVID-19 vaccine. Only in-frame clones appear in the TCRdb table, and some are missing; sequencing was by immunoSEQ multiplex PCR. The sample lists about 140,000 clones, 92% seen once, with more than 5% in the top ten. This material consisted of peripheral blood, taken on day 0 of AZD1222 vaccination. The receptor set was obtained from an adult in good health. Each CDR3 is given with its conserved first and last residue. Each record gives: CDR3 DNA, CDR3 protein, clone size, J gene, V gene, D gene. The D gene is left open where the match is weak. Clone size is not always given. Where it is, it says once, few, many or a class for expanded clones.

TGTGCCAGCAGCTTAGGGACACAGGGTGGTCAGCCCCAGCATTTT | CASSLGTQGGQPQHF | . | TRBJ1-5 | TRBV7-9 | .
TGTGCCATCAGCCCTAGGGGTTCGGATGGCTACACCTTC | CAISPRGSDGYTF | . | TRBJ1-2 | TRBV10-3 | .
TGTGCCAGCAGCCTTAAAGAACCGCTCAGCGGGGGTCTTTACGAGCAGTACTTC | CASSLKEPLSGGLYEQYF | . | TRBJ2-7 | TRBV3-1/TRBV3-2 | TRBD2
TGTGCCAGTAGTATAACGACAGGGGGCAGGGGCTACGAGCAGTACTTC | CASSITTGGRGYEQYF | . | TRBJ2-7 | TRBV19 | TRBD1
TGTGCCAGCAGCGCCGGGGGGGCGGAGACCCAGTACTTC | CASSAGGAETQYF | . | TRBJ2-5 | TRBV9 | TRBD2
TGTGCCATCAGTGAGAGGGCAGACACAGATACGCAGTATTTT | CAISERADTDTQYF | . | TRBJ2-3 | TRBV10-3 | .
TGTGCCAGCAGTGAAGCTGCAGGGAACTATGGCTACACCTTC | CASSEAAGNYGYTF | . | TRBJ1-2 | TRBV2 | .
TGTGCCAGCAGTTTAGTTGAAGGGTCGGGAAGTCCTGATGGCTACACCTTC | CASSLVEGSGSPDGYTF | once | TRBJ1-2 | TRBV28 | .
TGTGCCAGCAGCTCGACTAGCGGGAGCCCGGACACCGGGGAGCTGTTTTTT | CASSSTSGSPDTGELFF | few | TRBJ2-2 | TRBV7-8 | TRBD2
TGTGCCAGCAGCTTAACCGCGGGAGATAAGAATGAGCAGTTCTTC | CASSLTAGDKNEQFF | . | TRBJ2-1 | TRBV11-3 | TRBD2
TGTGCCAGCAGCTTGGAGGGCCGTAGCACAGATACGCAGTATTTT | CASSLEGRSTDTQYF | . | TRBJ2-3 | TRBV5-4 | .
TGTGCCAGCAGTTTAGGGGACCGATCTAACTATGGCTACACCTTC | CASSLGDRSNYGYTF | . | TRBJ1-2 | TRBV6-6 | .
TGCGCCAGCGCGACGGATAGCAATCAGCCCCAGCATTTT | CASATDSNQPQHF | . | TRBJ1-5 | TRBV5-1 | .
TGTGCCAGCAGAGCGGACAGGGCGGTTTCCACAGATACGCAGTATTTT | CASRADRAVSTDTQYF | . | TRBJ2-3 | TRBV28 | TRBD1
TGTGCCATCAGCCCAGAGGGACAGGGGGCGGGAAACACCATATATTTT | CAISPEGQGAGNTIYF | . | TRBJ1-3 | TRBV10-3 | TRBD1
TGTGCCAGCAGCTACGGGGGGACAGGGGAGATTGAGCAGTTCTTC | CASSYGGTGEIEQFF | . | TRBJ2-1 | TRBV7-9 | TRBD1
TGTGCCAGTAGACCGGGAATGAACACCGGGGAGCTGTTTTTT | CASRPGMNTGELFF | . | TRBJ2-2 | TRBV19 | .
TGTGCCAGCCGTGGGTACCCCGGGGAGCTGTTTTTT | CASRGYPGELFF | . | TRBJ2-2 | TRBV25-1 | .
TGTGCCAGCAGCCATTCCCTGAACACTGAAGCTTTCTTT | CASSHSLNTEAFF | . | TRBJ1-1 | TRBV3-1/TRBV3-2 | .
TGTGCCAGCAGCCAAGCTTCAGGGTCCACCGGGGAGCTGTTTTTT | CASSQASGSTGELFF | once | TRBJ2-2 | TRBV3-1/TRBV3-2 | .
TGCAGCGTTTCGGACAGGGATGGCTACACCTTC | CSVSDRDGYTF | . | TRBJ1-2 | TRBV29-1 | TRBD1
TGCAGCGTCGCGGGGGGGTCTCCAGGCACAGATACGCAGTATTTT | CSVAGGSPGTDTQYF | . | TRBJ2-3 | TRBV29-1 | TRBD2
TGTGCCAGCAGGGACACTCGCACAGATACGCAGTATTTT | CASRDTRTDTQYF | . | TRBJ2-3 | TRBV6-5 | .
TGTGCCAGCAGTCCCGCGACTAACTATGGCTACACCTTC | CASSPATNYGYTF | . | TRBJ1-2 | TRBV28 | .
TGTGCCAGCAGCTCGTTGGACAGGGGGCGTGAAAAACTGTTTTTT | CASSSLDRGREKLFF | few | TRBJ1-4 | TRBV7-9 | TRBD1
TGTGCCAGCAGCGAGACACCCTGGACAGGGGTTAACGACTATGGCTACACCTTC | CASSETPWTGVNDYGYTF | . | TRBJ1-2 | TRBV5-4 | TRBD1
TGTGCCAGCAGTGAATTGTCGGCTAGCAATCAGCCCCAGCATTTT | CASSELSASNQPQHF | . | TRBJ1-5 | TRBV2 | .
TGTGCCAGCAGCCCTCCAGGGGATATTCACTATGGCTACACCTTC | CASSPPGDIHYGYTF | . | TRBJ1-2 | TRBV4-2 | .
TGTGCCAGCAGCCTAGACAGTTCGAGTGAAAAACTGTTTTTT | CASSLDSSSEKLFF | . | TRBJ1-4 | TRBV7-9 | .
TGTGCCAGCAGCCAAGATCGTTCGTCGGGCACAGATACGCAGTATTTT | CASSQDRSSGTDTQYF | once | TRBJ2-3 | TRBV4-2 | .
TGTGCCAGCAGCCGCCGGACAGGGGAATTTCTGGGTAATCAGCCCCAGCATTTT | CASSRRTGEFLGNQPQHF | . | TRBJ1-5 | TRBV9 | TRBD1
TGTGCCAGTAGCCAAGGACAGGGGCTCTTTTTGGAAGCTTTCTTT | CASSQGQGLFLEAFF | . | TRBJ1-1 | TRBV19 | TRBD1
TGTGCCAGCAGTGAAACAGGGGGCTCCTATAATTCACCCCTCCACTTT | CASSETGGSYNSPLHF | . | TRBJ1-6 | TRBV6-1 | TRBD1
TGTGCCAGTAGTATTCTAAGCCTCGCAACTAATGAAAAACTGTTTTTT | CASSILSLATNEKLFF | . | TRBJ1-4 | TRBV19 | .
TGTGCCAGCAGTCGGGACAGGGGAAATCAGCCCCAGCATTTT | CASSRDRGNQPQHF | once | TRBJ1-5 | TRBV28 | TRBD1
TGTGCCAGCAGTTGGGGCCAAAGCTCCTATAATTCACCCCTCCACTTT | CASSWGQSSYNSPLHF | . | TRBJ1-6 | TRBV6-5 | .
TGTGCCAGCAGCAACGGACCTCACTACGAGCAGTACTTC | CASSNGPHYEQYF | . | TRBJ2-7 | TRBV11-3 | .
TGCGCCAGCCGGATACCCGGGGCTAGCGGGAATGAGCAGTTCTTC | CASRIPGASGNEQFF | . | TRBJ2-1 | TRBV5-1 | TRBD2
TGTGCCAGCAGTCATCCGGGACAGGGGGCTTTAGGCTACACCTTC | CASSHPGQGALGYTF | . | TRBJ1-2 | TRBV6-5 | TRBD1
TGTGCCAGCGCCTCAGACGAGAACACTGAAGCTTTCTTT | CASASDENTEAFF | . | TRBJ1-1 | TRBV7-9 | .
TGTGCCAGCGAGCCAAAGACCTACAATGAGCAGTTCTTC | CASEPKTYNEQFF | . | TRBJ2-1 | TRBV6-5 | .